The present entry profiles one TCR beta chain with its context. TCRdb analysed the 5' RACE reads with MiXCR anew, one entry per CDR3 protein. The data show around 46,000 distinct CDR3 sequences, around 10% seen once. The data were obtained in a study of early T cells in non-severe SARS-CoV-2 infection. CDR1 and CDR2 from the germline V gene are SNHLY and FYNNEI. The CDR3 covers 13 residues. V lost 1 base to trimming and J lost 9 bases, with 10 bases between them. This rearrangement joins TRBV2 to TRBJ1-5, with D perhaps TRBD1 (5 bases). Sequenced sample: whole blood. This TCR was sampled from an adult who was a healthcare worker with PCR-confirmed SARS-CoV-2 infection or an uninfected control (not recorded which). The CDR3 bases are TGTGCCAGCAGTGAAGGCCCAGGGCGGCCCCAGCATTTT. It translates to CASSEGPGRPQHF.